The 31 T cell receptor beta chains below were found in one sample sequenced in a study of T-cell memory formation after mild COVID-19. TCRdb ran MiXCR on the 5' RACE reads and lists one entry per CDR3 protein. The sample shows tens of thousands of distinct CDR3 sequences, approximately 10% of them seen only once. Input material: PBMCs or a T cell subset sorted from them (not recorded which). Receptors originate from a man aged 18-30 years who had mild COVID-19 (a few samples of this study predate the infection). Cell type and time point are not known.

This sequence joins TRBV11-2 and TRBJ2-3; D might be TRBD1 (6 bases). Per germline, CDR1 SGHAT and CDR2 FQNNGV. The V end lost 2 bases, the J end lost 5 bases, and 11 bases lay between the germline ends. This CDR3 comprises 14 residues. CDR3 bases: TGTGCCAGCAGCTTATTGGGGGCCGGAGATACGCAGTATTTT. Translated: CASSLLGAGDTQYF. Together with reference TRBV11-2 and TRBJ2-3, the CDR3 gives the full variable domain: EAGVAQSPRYKIIEKRQSVAFWCNPISGHATLYWYQQILGQGPKLLIQFQNNGVVDDSQLPKDRFSAERLKGVDSTLKIQPAKLEDSAVYLCASSLLGAGDTQYFGPGTRLTVL.

The rearrangement uses TRBV29-1 and TRBJ1-2, with D hard to call. V was cut by 1 base and J by 2 bases, with 11 bases left in between. Germline values: CDR1 SQVTM, CDR2 ANQGSEA. The CDR3 has 14 residues. In DNA form, the CDR3 reads TGCAGCGTTGAAGCAGGAGTAATGAACTATGGCTACACCTTC. It is translated as CSVEAGVMNYGYTF.

At least ten counts were recorded for this clonotype. This chain links TRBV7-2 with TRBJ1-6, with D maybe TRBD1 (6 bases). The length of the CDR3 is 14 residues. Germline values: CDR1 SGHTA, CDR2 FQGNSA. V lost 5 bases and J 8 bases, leaving 13 bases between the germline ends. CDR3 sequence: CASSIQGGDSPLHF. The CDR3 DNA reads TGTGCCAGCAGCATACAAGGGGGGGATTCACCCCTCCACTTT.

This clonotype has a count of ten or more. In nucleotides, the CDR3 is TGTGCCAGCAGCATCAGGGGGGATCAGCCCCAGCATTTT. Protein product: CASSIRGDQPQHF. The V gene is TRBV7-2, the J gene TRBJ1-5; 7 nucleotides agree with TRBD1. Germline assignment: CDR1 SGHTA and CDR2 FQGNSA. The CDR3 extends over 13 amino acids. Losses at the gene ends were 5 bases for V and 5 bases for J; bases not matched to a gene: 3.

This clonotype was recorded many times. CDR3 in DNA: TGTGCCAGCAGTTCCGGCGGATTCTCCTATAATTCACCCCTCCACTTT. The encoded protein is CASSSGGFSYNSPLHF. The chain has TRBV12-3 or TRBV12-4 and TRBJ1-6; no clear D. With 4 bases removed from V and 0 bases from J, the gap between germline ends came to 10 bases. There are 16 residues in the CDR3.

This clonotype was seen once. Possible read error: a much larger clone is one base away. The rearrangement joins TRBV5-5 to TRBJ1-1, with D possibly being TRBD1 (5 bases). The CDR3 loop spans 15 amino acids. Trimming removed 4 bases at V and 1 base at J, with 14 bases between. Germline V CDR1 and CDR2: SGHKS, YYEKEE (reference sequence). The DNA for the CDR3 is TGTGCCAGCAGCATTAGGGGTGTCCCGAACACTGAAGCTTTCTTT. Translating it yields CASSIRGVPNTEAFF.

The gene calls are TRBV7-9 and TRBJ2-7, with D perhaps matching TRBD1 or TRBD2 (5 bases each). The V end lost 5 bases, the J end lost 3 bases, and 23 bases lay between the germline ends. The CDR3 is 17 residues long. Germline V gene data show CDR1 as SEHNR and CDR2 as FQNEAQ (reference sequence). CDR3 DNA: TGTGCCAGCAGCGTTTATGGTCGGGGACCTAATGACTACGAGCAGTACTTC. As protein: CASSVYGRGPNDYEQYF.

This clonotype was counted at least ten times. The genes are TRBV7-9 and TRBJ2-5; D not certain. CDR3 length: 14 residues. CDR1 and CDR2 (germline): SEHNR, FQNEAQ (reference sequence). Trimming cost V 5 bases and J 0 bases, with 10 bases left between them. This CDR3 reads CASSTTGYQETQYF. The CDR3, as DNA: TGTGCCAGCAGCACAACCGGCTACCAAGAGACCCAGTACTTC.

This clonotype was observed many times. The CDR3 nucleotides read TGTGCCAGCAACCAATGGGGCAACAATTCACCCCTCCACTTT. Translated, it gives CASNQWGNNSPLHF. The gene calls are TRBV6-2 or TRBV6-3 and TRBJ1-6; D possibly corresponds to TRBD1 (5 bases). V lost 7 bases, J lost 7 bases, and 14 bases lay in between. This CDR3 has 14 amino acids. The germline gives CDR1 MNHEY, CDR2 SVGEGT.

This clonotype showed up many times. The rearrangement links TRBV27 to TRBJ1-5, with TRBD1 matching 9 bases. The V gene's germline CDR1 is MNHEY and CDR2 SMNVEV (reference sequence). The CDR3 length is 15 residues. J was trimmed by 6 bases and V by 0 bases; bases with no gene match: 3. This CDR3 is CASSLSGTGIQPQHF. CDR3 sequence (DNA): TGTGCCAGCAGTTTATCAGGGACAGGGATTCAGCCCCAGCATTTT.

J is TRBJ2-1 and V is TRBV5-3; 7 bases are a match to TRBD2. TRBV5-3 is annotated as an ORF whose role is uncertain. The V and J ends lost 0 bases and 6 bases, in that order; junction bases with no gene match: 9. The CDR3 consists of 16 residues. Here the CDR3 reads CARSLVRREDPNEQFF. For the CDR3, the DNA is TGTGCCAGAAGCTTGGTGCGTCGGGAGGACCCCAATGAGCAGTTCTTC.

In its sample, this clonotype was seen many times. The gene calls are TRBV5-4 and TRBJ1-2; 8 nucleotides match TRBD1. The CDR3 loop spans 14 amino acids. J was trimmed by 4 bases and V by 2 bases; bases with no gene match: 4. The germline V gene encodes CDR1 SGHNT and CDR2 YYREEE (reference sequence). For the CDR3, the DNA is TGTGCCAGCAGCTTAAGGACAGGGCCCTATGGCTACACCTTC. Its translation: CASSLRTGPYGYTF.

Comments on this clonotype: One base away lies a much larger clone, so this may be a sequencing read error. The chain links TRBV6-2 or TRBV6-3 to TRBJ1-5; possible D gene TRBD1, 5 bases. This CDR3 has 13 residues. Germline assignment: CDR1 MNHEY and CDR2 SVGEGT. CDR3: CDSSYVGDQPQHF. CDR3 nucleotide sequence: TGTGACAGCAGTTACGTGGGGGATCAGCCCCAGCATTTT.

The chain couples TRBV15 to TRBJ2-1; D may be TRBD2 (7 bases). V lost 8 bases and J 3 bases, leaving 14 bases between the germline ends. Germline CDR1 LNHNV, CDR2 YYDKDF (reference sequence). CDR3 length: 14 residues. DNA of the CDR3: TGTGCCACCGAAAGCGGGGACAACTACAATGAGCAGTTCTTC. Its protein is CATESGDNYNEQFF.

This clonotype was found many times. The chain has TRBV5-1 and TRBJ2-5; D might be TRBD1 (6 bases). V dropped 4 bases and J dropped 5 bases, with 12 bases sitting between them. Germline-derived CDR1 and CDR2 are SGHRS and YFSETQ. The CDR3 totals 13 residues. The CDR3 coding sequence is TGCGCCAGCAGCGCACAGGGTTCGGAGACCCAGTACTTC. This translates into CASSAQGSETQYF.

In this sample, this clonotype turned up many times. The CDR3 DNA sequence: TGTGCCAGCAGGAAAGAGACAGGGCGGCATCAGCCCCAGCATTTT. It encodes CASRKETGRHQPQHF. This chain joins TRBV12-3 or TRBV12-4 and TRBJ1-5; TRBD1 matches at 7 bases. This CDR3 region has 15 residues. The V segment lost 6 bases and the J segment 5 bases; nucleotides outside the gene matches: 10.

Ten or more counts support this clonotype. The chain recombines TRBV7-2 with TRBJ2-7, with 9 bases that match TRBD1. CDR1 and CDR2 (germline): SGHTA, FQGNSA. The CDR3 is 14 amino acids. Unmatched junction bases numbered 5, after V lost 5 bases and J lost 3 bases. CDR3 sequence (DNA): TGTGCCAGCAGCCCCCTGGGACAGGGCTACGAGCAGTACGTC. The encoded protein is CASSPLGQGYEQYV.

This clonotype has ten or more counts. The chain has TRBV5-1 and TRBJ1-1; D is undetermined. Trimming cost V 6 bases and J 3 bases, with 6 bases left between them. Germline V lookup: CDR1 SGHRS, CDR2 YFSETQ. This CDR3 contains 11 residues. CDR3 sequence: CASIEDTEAFF. The CDR3 coding sequence is TGCGCCAGCATTGAGGACACTGAAGCTTTCTTT.

Many counts were recorded for this clonotype. The rearrangement links TRBV30 to TRBJ1-5; D ambiguous. Germline CDR1 and CDR2: GTSNPN and SVGIG (reference sequence). Trimming pared 0 bases from V and 4 bases from J, leaving 7 bases between. This CDR3 has 13 residues. CDR3 DNA sequence: TGTGCCTGGAGTGTGGCAGCTAATCAGCCCCAGCATTTT. Its protein is CAWSVAANQPQHF.

Ten or more counts support this clonotype. The chain couples TRBV7-2 to TRBJ2-2; 8 nucleotides match TRBD1. J was trimmed by 5 bases and V by 6 bases; bases with no gene match: 5. The CDR3 runs to 14 residues. The germline V gene encodes CDR1 SGHTA and CDR2 FQGNSA. The chain's CDR3 is CASSWTGRTGELFF. The CDR3 DNA is TGTGCCAGCAGTTGGACAGGGAGGACCGGGGAGCTGTTTTTT.

V gene TRBV18 combines with J gene TRBJ2-7; 10 nucleotides agree with TRBD1. This CDR3 contains 15 residues. The germline V gene encodes CDR1 KGHSH and CDR2 LQKENI. After removal of 3 bases from V and 1 base from J, the junction contained 3 bases not matched to a gene. CDR3 amino acids: CASSPTDRGSYEQYF. DNA of the CDR3: TGTGCCAGCTCACCGACGGACAGGGGGTCCTACGAGCAGTACTTC. The variable domain in full, with the rest retrieved from reference TRBV18 and TRBJ2-7, is NAGVMQNPRHLVRRRGQEARLRCSPMKGHSHVYWYRQLPEEGLKFMVYLQKENIIDESGMPKERFSAEFPKEGPSILRIQQVVRGDSAAYFCASSPTDRGSYEQYFGPGTRLTVT.

This clonotype was counted ten times or more. The chain is built from TRBV2 and TRBJ2-7, with 7 nucleotides matching TRBD2. The V gene's germline CDR1 is SNHLY and CDR2 FYNNEI. V lost 8 bases and J lost 4; bases outside the gene matches: 2. The CDR3 sequence is 11 residues long. CDR3 in amino acids: CASELAYEQYV. CDR3 nucleotides: TGTGCCAGCGAACTAGCGTACGAGCAGTACGTC.

This clonotype was detected many times. The chain joins TRBV6-5 to TRBJ2-3; the D gene is possibly TRBD1 (6 bases). V was trimmed by 1 base and J by 4 bases, leaving 9 bases between them. CDR1 MNHEY and CDR2 SVGAGI come from the germline V gene. The CDR3 is 14 residues long. The CDR3 DNA sequence: TGTGCCAGCAGTTACTACAGGGACGCAGATACGCAGTATTTT. Its protein product is CASSYYRDADTQYF.

The chain combines TRBV6-2 or TRBV6-3 with TRBJ2-5, with D perhaps TRBD2 (5 bases). V was cut by 5 bases and J by 7 bases, with 11 bases left in between. CDR1 MNHEY and CDR2 SVGEGT come from the germline V gene. This CDR3 is 12 amino acids long. The CDR3 nucleotides are TGTGCCAGCAGTCCGGGGTACGGGACCCAGTACTTC. This sequence encodes CASSPGYGTQYF.

This clonotype was seen ten or more times. V gene TRBV5-1 combines with J gene TRBJ1-1; D call uncertain. Germline V gene sequence: CDR1 SGHRS, CDR2 YFSETQ. The CDR3 is 14 amino acids. Trimming removed 0 bases from V and 1 base from J, with 7 bases in between. CDR3 in amino acids: CASSLGGRNTEAFF. DNA for the CDR3: TGCGCCAGCAGCTTGGGAGGGAGGAACACTGAAGCTTTCTTT. Supplemented by reference TRBV5-1 and TRBJ1-1, the full variable domain reads KAGVTQTPRYLIKTRGQQVTLSCSPISGHRSVSWYQQTPGQGLQFLFEYFSETQRNKGNFPGRFSGRQFSNSRSEMNVSTLELGDSALYLCASSLGGRNTEAFFGQGTRLTVV.

This clonotype was seen at least ten times. The chain joins TRBV10-2 to TRBJ1-5, with D hard to call. The germline V and J ends were trimmed by 3 bases and 0 bases, with 6 bases remaining between them. This CDR3 is 14 amino acids long. From germline, CDR1 is WSHSY and CDR2 SAAADI. CDR3 sequence reads: CASSDSHSNQPQHF. Here the CDR3 DNA reads TGCGCCAGCAGTGACAGTCATAGCAATCAGCCCCAGCATTTT.

This clonotype occurred once. Since the CDR3 does not end with the conserved phenylalanine or tryptophan, this likely comes from a read error. The V gene is TRBV28, the J gene TRBJ1-2, with a weak D call TRBD1 (5 bases). Germline-derived CDR1 and CDR2 are MDHEN and SYDVKM. CDR3 size: 13 residues. The V end lost 8 bases, the J end lost 2 bases, and 12 bases lay between the germline ends. The CDR3 loop is CASRRGLNYGYTL. The CDR3 DNA follows: TGTGCCAGCCGGAGGGGTTTAAACTATGGCTACACCTTA.

Ten or more counts support this clonotype. The chain links TRBV5-1 to TRBJ2-3, with a weak D call TRBD2 (6 bases). In germline, CDR1 is SGHRS, CDR2 YFSETQ. The CDR3 has 15 amino acids. The germline V and J ends were trimmed by 3 bases and 0 bases, with 11 bases remaining between them. The CDR3 reads CASSSGEASTDTQYF. CDR3 bases: TGCGCCAGCAGCTCTGGGGAGGCGAGCACAGATACGCAGTATTTT.

This clonotype was detected ten times or more. This rearrangement joins TRBV20-1 to TRBJ2-1; 10 nucleotides match TRBD2. Germline trimming cut 4 bases from V and 3 bases from J; bases unmatched to any gene: 9. Germline CDR1 reads DFQATT; CDR2 reads SNEGSKA (reference sequence). This CDR3 comprises 16 residues. DNA for the CDR3: TGCAGTGCTATCATTCTTCCTAGCGGGGGCTACAATGAGCAGTTCTTC. It specifies CSAIILPSGGYNEQFF.

The sample holds many counts of this clonotype. This chain links TRBV7-9 with TRBJ1-2; D ambiguous. Germline lookup yields CDR1 SEHNR and CDR2 FQNEAQ (reference sequence). The CDR3 runs to 14 residues. The germline V and J ends were trimmed by 4 bases and 3 bases, with 12 bases remaining between them. CDR3 residues: CASSSTWRYYGYTF. Written as DNA, the CDR3 is TGTGCCAGCAGCTCGACCTGGAGGTACTATGGCTACACCTTC.

This clonotype showed up many times. The chain joins TRBV20-1 to TRBJ2-3, with D perhaps matching TRBD1 (5 bases). The CDR3 runs 19 residues. V was pared by 3 bases and J by 2 bases, with 27 bases between. Germline CDR1 and CDR2: DFQATT and SNEGSKA (reference sequence). DNA of the CDR3: TGCAGTGCTAGGACGGTGACAGCAGCAGCACTGCACCCCACAGATACGCAGTATTTT. As protein: CSARTVTAAALHPTDTQYF.